The 31 T cell receptor beta chains in this list originate from one sample, sequenced in a study of T cell repertoires in cytomegalovirus infection. These receptors' antigens are unknown. MiXCR, applied by TCRdb to the reads, yields one record per CDR3 protein. This table has roughly 860,000 distinct CDR3 sequences, over 25% appearing once. Material: cultured CD8+ T cells from PBMCs, obtained from culture after CMV antigen stimulation. These receptors were obtained from a human donor in good health (CMV status not recorded). Some clones in this sample may be carry-over from other donors' samples.

The rearrangement joins TRBV2 to TRBJ2-1; TRBD2 might be the D (7 bases). V was pared by 6 bases and J by 1 base, with 16 bases between. The CDR3 runs to 16 residues. CDR1 is SNHLY and CDR2 is FYNNEI in the germline V gene. CDR3 nucleotide sequence: TGTGCCAGCAGAGAGAGGGGAGGGGGGTCCTACAATGAGCAGTTCTTC. Its translation: CASRERGGGSYNEQFF.

V and J are TRBV6-2 or TRBV6-3 and TRBJ2-1, with a tentative D call TRBD1 (5 bases). The CDR3 runs to 16 residues. The germline V gene has CDR1 MNHEY and CDR2 SVGEGT. V lost 2 bases and J lost 4, with 15 bases in between. The CDR3: CASSYPFKDTYNEQFF. The CDR3 bases are TGTGCCAGCAGTTACCCATTCAAGGACACATACAATGAGCAGTTCTTC.

Details on this clonotype: A much larger clone differs by one base, so this may be a read error. The J gene is TRBJ2-1, the V gene TRBV7-6; maybe TRBD2 (5 bases). The CDR3 has 15 residues. Per germline, CDR1 SGHVS and CDR2 FNYEAQ. DNA for the CDR3: TGTGCCGGCAGCCCTTTTGGGAGCTCCTACAATGAGCAGTTCTTC. It specifies CAGSPFGSSYNEQFF.

This clonotype was recorded once. The V and J genes are TRBV18 and TRBJ1-5; D uncertain. Germline CDR1 and CDR2: KGHSH and LQKENI. The CDR3 totals 15 residues. V was pared by 0 bases and J by 2 bases, with 8 bases between. The DNA for the CDR3 is TGTGCCAGCTCACCACCTTCCGAGGGCAATCAGCCCCAGCATTTT. Residues: CASSPPSEGNQPQHF. The variable domain in full, completed from reference TRBV18 and TRBJ1-5, reads NAGVMQNPRHLVRRRGQEARLRCSPMKGHSHVYWYRQLPEEGLKFMVYLQKENIIDESGMPKERFSAEFPKEGPSILRIQQVVRGDSAAYFCASSPPSEGNQPQHFGDGTRLSIL.

The V call is TRBV7-9, the J call TRBJ2-5; D may be TRBD2 (7 bases). Per the germline V gene, CDR1 is SEHNR and CDR2 is FQNEAQ (reference sequence). CDR3 length: 13 residues. The V end lost 7 bases, the J end lost 5 bases, and 14 bases lay between the germline ends. The DNA of the CDR3 is TGTGCCAGCACTTGGGGGGGGCTTGAGACCCAGTACTTC. This sequence encodes CASTWGGLETQYF.

The chain couples TRBV6-1 to TRBJ2-2, with TRBD1 identical over 8 bases. This CDR3 comprises 16 residues. Trimming cost V 8 bases and J 8 bases; bases outside gene matches: 16. Germline-derived CDR1 and CDR2 are MNHNS and SASEGT. CDR3 loop: CASPVSDRELLGELFF. DNA for the CDR3: TGTGCCAGCCCTGTTTCGGACAGGGAATTGTTAGGGGAGCTGTTTTTT.

A few counts support this clonotype. This chain links TRBV4-1 with TRBJ2-5; D is possibly TRBD2 (5 bases). The CDR3 runs to 15 residues. Germline assignment: CDR1 MGHRA and CDR2 YSYEKL. V was trimmed by 5 bases and J by 1 base, leaving 14 bases between them. The CDR3 DNA follows: TGCGCCAGCAGCGAAGTCGCGGGTCCCCAAGAGACCCAGTACTTC. Protein: CASSEVAGPQETQYF.

The V and J genes are TRBV28 and TRBJ1-5, with TRBD1 matching 8 bases. Germline CDR1 and CDR2: MDHEN and SYDVKM. CDR3 length: 16 amino acids. J gave up 3 bases and V 6 bases, and 10 bases lay outside the gene matches. The CDR3 reads CASSLDRAGYNQPQHF. In DNA, the CDR3 is TGTGCCAGCAGCTTGGACAGGGCAGGCTACAATCAGCCCCAGCATTTT.

The J gene is TRBJ1-5, the V gene TRBV19, with TRBD1 as a possible D gene (5 bases). The CDR3 has 15 residues. The V end was cut by 1 base, the J end by 5 bases, with 12 bases between. CDR1 and CDR2 (germline): LNHDA, SQIVND (reference sequence). CDR3 residues: CASSIAGFGYQPQHF. The CDR3 nucleotides read TGTGCCAGTAGTATAGCAGGGTTCGGATATCAGCCCCAGCATTTT.

The J gene is TRBJ2-2, the V gene TRBV7-6; D gene unclear. Deletions cut 4 bases from V and 7 bases from J, with 7 bases between. The CDR3 covers 12 residues. Germline V gene lookup returns CDR1 SGHVS and CDR2 FNYEAQ. This chain's CDR3 is CASSSSSGELFF. In DNA form, the CDR3 reads TGTGCCAGCAGCTCAAGTAGCGGGGAGCTGTTTTTT.

At least ten counts were recorded for this clonotype. The chain links TRBV7-2 to TRBJ2-1; 8 positions agree with TRBD1. The V segment lost 2 bases and the J segment 9 bases; nucleotides outside the gene matches: 12. The CDR3 runs 16 residues. Germline CDR1 and CDR2: SGHTA and FQGNSA. The CDR3 loop reads CASSLYDRGSHGEQFF. The CDR3 DNA is TGTGCCAGCAGCTTATACGACAGGGGATCCCATGGTGAGCAGTTCTTC.

This chain connects TRBV10-3 to TRBJ1-5; D is undetermined. The CDR3 sequence is 16 residues long. Between the trimmed V and J ends, which lost 3 bases and 3 bases, there was a span of 15 bases. Germline CDR1 is ENHRY and CDR2 is SYGVKD. In DNA, the CDR3 is TGTGCCATCAGTGACCTAAAAGGCCGAATCAATCAGCCCCAGCATTTT. This codes for CAISDLKGRINQPQHF.

The chain recombines TRBV2 with TRBJ1-2; D unresolved. Germline CDR1 reads SNHLY; CDR2 reads FYNNEI. The CDR3 is made up of 11 amino acids. Trimming cost V 7 bases and J 7 bases, with 10 bases left between them. The CDR3 DNA reads as TGTGCCAGCATAGATCGAACTGGCTACACCTTC. Its protein product is CASIDRTGYTF.

This clonotype was detected a few times. The chain combines TRBV5-4 with TRBJ2-7, with D tentatively TRBD1 or TRBD2 (5 bases each). CDR1 SGHNT and CDR2 YYREEE come from the germline V gene (reference sequence). The CDR3 runs to 13 residues. Trimming removed 4 bases at V and 2 bases at J, with 10 bases between. This chain's CDR3 is CASSRRGPYEQYV. CDR3 nucleotide sequence: TGTGCCAGCAGCCGTCGGGGACCCTACGAGCAGTACGTC.

V and J are TRBV27 and TRBJ1-6; D is perhaps TRBD1 (6 bases). The germline gives CDR1 MNHEY, CDR2 SMNVEV (reference sequence). The V gene lost 6 bases and the J gene lost 9 bases, with 18 bases spanning the gap. CDR3 length: 15 amino acids. CDR3 sequence reads: CASRDPREGGSPLHF. The CDR3 region has the DNA TGTGCCAGCAGGGACCCCAGGGAGGGGGGTTCACCCCTCCACTTT.

This rearrangement joins TRBV28 to TRBJ2-1; D is possibly TRBD2 (5 bases). The CDR3 loop spans 12 amino acids. The V end lost 4 bases, the J end lost 8 bases, and 9 bases lay between the germline ends. CDR1 is MDHEN, CDR2 SYDVKM, per germline. The CDR3 nucleotides read TGTGCCAGCAGTTCGGGGAGCCATGAGCAGTTCTTC. As protein: CASSSGSHEQFF.

The chain recombines TRBV6-2 or TRBV6-3 with TRBJ1-2, with a weak D call TRBD1 (5 bases). The CDR3 covers 12 residues. From germline, CDR1 is MNHEY and CDR2 SVGEGT. V gave up 8 bases and J gave up 9 bases, with 16 bases separating them. The CDR3 DNA is TGTGCCAGCGAGAAAGGGGACCTTTGCTACACCTTC. Protein product: CASEKGDLCYTF.

The J gene is TRBJ2-3, the V gene TRBV7-6; D gene ambiguous. CDR3 size: 15 residues. Germline lookup yields CDR1 SGHVS and CDR2 FNYEAQ. V shed 2 bases and J shed 0 bases, with 9 bases lying between them. The CDR3 spells CASSLSFSSTDTQYF. Here the CDR3 DNA reads TGTGCCAGCAGCTTAAGCTTCTCTAGCACAGATACGCAGTATTTT.

With respect to this clonotype: A much larger clone differs from this one at a single base, so this may be a read error. The conserved phenylalanine or tryptophan is not found at the CDR3 terminus, so this likely reflects a read error. The chain joins TRBV7-2 to TRBJ2-3; D not certain. Germline CDR1 and CDR2: SGHTA and FQGNSA. The CDR3 has 16 residues. Trimming took off 8 bases at V and 1 base at J, with 19 bases between the two ends. The CDR3 DNA sequence: TGTGCCAGCGGCCCTTCCCACTCCCCGGGCACAGATACGCAGTATTCT. Translated: CASGPSHSPGTDTQYS.

This clonotype was seen once. The CDR3 loop reads CASSSLPEYNEKLFF. In DNA, the CDR3 is TGCGCCAGCAGCTCTCTTCCAGAATATAATGAAAAACTGTTTTTT. This chain connects TRBV5-1 to TRBJ1-4; no clear D. The length of the CDR3 is 15 residues. Trimming left V 3 bases short and J 4 bases short, with 13 bases between. Germline CDR1 SGHRS, CDR2 YFSETQ.

This clonotype was counted between two and nine times. CDR3 sequence: CASSYSREVRVTDTEAFF. CDR3 coding DNA: TGTGCCAGCAGTTACTCGAGGGAGGTTAGGGTTACGGACACTGAAGCTTTCTTT. The chain employs TRBV6-5 and TRBJ1-1; D is unresolved. Trimming removed 0 bases at V and 3 bases at J, with 20 bases between. Germline V gene lookup returns CDR1 MNHEY and CDR2 SVGAGI. CDR3 length: 18 residues.

The chain uses TRBV2 and TRBJ2-2; D unresolved. CDR3 size: 13 residues. The V and J ends lost 9 bases and 5 bases respectively, with 13 bases between them. CDR1 is SNHLY and CDR2 is FYNNEI in the germline V gene. The CDR3 sequence is CASLYRQTGELFF. The CDR3, as DNA: TGTGCCAGTCTTTACCGGCAGACCGGGGAGCTGTTTTTT. The entire variable domain, with the rest obtained from reference TRBV2 and TRBJ2-2, is as follows: EPEVTQTPSHQVTQMGQEVILRCVPISNHLYFYWYRQILGQKVEFLVSFYNNEISEKSEIFDDQFSVERPDGSNFTLKIRSTKLEDSAMYFCASLYRQTGELFFGEGSRLTVL.

This sequence joins TRBV6-6 and TRBJ1-1; TRBD1 might be the D (6 bases). Trimming took 2 bases from V and 5 from J, leaving 12 bases between them. Germline CDR1 is MNHNY and CDR2 is SVGAGI (reference sequence). The CDR3 sequence is 14 residues long. This chain's CDR3 is CASSYTYRATEAFF. CDR3 bases: TGTGCCAGCAGTTACACCTACAGGGCTACTGAAGCTTTCTTT.

This clonotype has at least ten counts. The CDR3 loop is CASSFGIPPTTGELFF. In DNA form, the CDR3 reads TGTGCCAGCAGTTTCGGAATTCCTCCGACCACCGGGGAGCTGTTTTTT. This rearrangement joins TRBV12-3 or TRBV12-4 to TRBJ2-2; D remains ambiguous. The CDR3 has 16 amino acids. V was pared by 3 bases and J by 4 bases, with 15 bases between.

The J gene is TRBJ1-1, the V gene TRBV10-3; the D gene is possibly TRBD1 (6 bases). In germline, CDR1 is ENHRY, CDR2 SYGVKD. This CDR3 is built from 17 residues. V was trimmed by 2 bases and J by 3 bases, leaving 19 bases between them. The CDR3 region has the DNA TGTGCCATCAGTGAGCCGTCAAGAGTAGGGGGGGACACTGAAGCTTTCTTT. Its protein is CAISEPSRVGGDTEAFF.

The chain joins TRBV7-2 to TRBJ1-5, with no clear D. This CDR3 contains 15 residues. Trimming cost V 5 bases and J 2 bases, with 13 bases left between them. Germline lookup yields CDR1 SGHTA and CDR2 FQGNSA. CDR3 in amino acids: CASSQDGSGNQPQHF. The DNA for the CDR3 is TGTGCCAGCAGCCAGGACGGAAGCGGCAATCAGCCCCAGCATTTT.

This clonotype has at least ten counts. The CDR3 DNA sequence: TGTGCCAGCAGTCAACAGGTCTATGCTGAAGCTTTCTTT. It specifies CASSQQVYAEAFF. The chain carries TRBV12-3 or TRBV12-4 and TRBJ1-1; D is possibly TRBD1 (5 bases). The CDR3 length is 13 residues. With 5 bases removed from V and 6 bases from J, the gap between germline ends came to 13 bases.

V is TRBV3-1 and J is TRBJ1-2, with 9 bases fitting TRBD1. Germline CDR1 LGHDT, CDR2 YNNKEL (reference sequence). J was trimmed by 3 bases and V by 1 base; bases with no gene match: 3. This CDR3 is 15 amino acids long. The CDR3 region is CASSQVGTGYYGYTF. The CDR3 DNA sequence: TGTGCCAGCAGCCAAGTCGGGACAGGGTACTATGGCTACACCTTC. Combining the CDR3 with reference TRBV3-1 and TRBJ1-2 gives the whole variable domain DTAVSQTPKYLVTQMGNDKSIKCEQNLGHDTMYWYKQDSKKFLKIMFSYNNKELIINETVPNRFSPKSPDKAHLNLHINSLELGDSAVYFCASSQVGTGYYGYTFGSGTRLTVV.

This chain connects TRBV6-6 to TRBJ2-3; TRBD1 is a possible D gene (5 bases). This CDR3 is built from 13 residues. Germline loops: CDR1 MNHNY, CDR2 SVGAGI (reference sequence). Trimming cost V 5 bases and J 6 bases, with 12 bases left between them. For the CDR3, the DNA is TGTGCCAGCAGTGTCCAGGGTTACGATACGCAGTATTTT. This translates into CASSVQGYDTQYF.

This clonotype occurred many times. V gene TRBV7-6 combines with J gene TRBJ2-7; 8 nucleotides align to TRBD1. V lost 1 base, J lost 2 bases, and 7 bases stayed unmatched. In germline, CDR1 is SGHVS, CDR2 FNYEAQ. The CDR3 is 16 amino acids. The CDR3 region is CASSLDGQGRTYEQYF. The CDR3 DNA reads TGTGCCAGCAGCTTAGACGGACAGGGACGAACCTACGAGCAGTACTTC.

This clonotype was seen at least ten times. V usage is TRBV6-5 and J usage is TRBJ2-2, with 12 bases matching TRBD2. The trim removed 4 bases at V and 8 bases at J, leaving 20 bases unmatched. CDR1 is MNHEY and CDR2 is SVGAGI in the germline V gene. This CDR3 spans 20 amino acids. Here the CDR3 reads CASSSPDWPSGGAKVGELFF. The CDR3, as DNA: TGTGCCAGCAGTTCACCCGACTGGCCTAGCGGGGGGGCCAAGGTGGGGGAGCTGTTTTTT.